The clone carrying this T cell receptor (beta chain) was picked up a small number of times. Its antigen is as yet unknown. From RNA transcripts, TCR beta CDR3 regions were amplified. Researchers ran a first-round RT-PCR on the TCR CDR3 using the HTBI primer set. TCRdb passed the multiplex PCR reads through MiXCR, listing each CDR3 protein once. The sample consists of a few hundred thousand distinct CDR3 sequences, around 20% of them appearing once. V lost 6 bases and J lost 1, with 6 bases in between. This CDR3 contains 13 residues. Germline V gene sequence: CDR1 SGHDN, CDR2 FVKESK. These data originate in a study of T cells in Graves' hyperthyroidism and ophthalmopathy. Study results and caveats: For ophthalmopathy, model prediction preceded onset by a median 6.5 months.

The chain uses TRBV14 and TRBJ2-2; D not resolved. Specimen: blood. The sequence came from a man between 18 and 35 years old with Graves' ophthalmopathy. CDR3 bases: TGTGCCAGCAGGCGACAGAACACCGGGGAGCTGTTTTTT. Its protein product is CASRRQNTGELFF.